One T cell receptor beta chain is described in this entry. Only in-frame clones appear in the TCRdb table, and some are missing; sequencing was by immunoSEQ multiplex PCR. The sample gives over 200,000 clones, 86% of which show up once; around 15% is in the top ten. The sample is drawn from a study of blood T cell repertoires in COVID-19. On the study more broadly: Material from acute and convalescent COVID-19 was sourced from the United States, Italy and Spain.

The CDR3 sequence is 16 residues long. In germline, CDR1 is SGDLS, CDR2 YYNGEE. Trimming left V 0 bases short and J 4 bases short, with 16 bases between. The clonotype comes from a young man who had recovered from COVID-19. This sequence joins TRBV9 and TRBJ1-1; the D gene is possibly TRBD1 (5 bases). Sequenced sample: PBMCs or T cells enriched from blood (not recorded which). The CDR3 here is CASSVDGRGRGTEAFF. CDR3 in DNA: TGTGCCAGCAGCGTAGACGGGAGGGGACGAGGCACTGAAGCTTTCTTT.